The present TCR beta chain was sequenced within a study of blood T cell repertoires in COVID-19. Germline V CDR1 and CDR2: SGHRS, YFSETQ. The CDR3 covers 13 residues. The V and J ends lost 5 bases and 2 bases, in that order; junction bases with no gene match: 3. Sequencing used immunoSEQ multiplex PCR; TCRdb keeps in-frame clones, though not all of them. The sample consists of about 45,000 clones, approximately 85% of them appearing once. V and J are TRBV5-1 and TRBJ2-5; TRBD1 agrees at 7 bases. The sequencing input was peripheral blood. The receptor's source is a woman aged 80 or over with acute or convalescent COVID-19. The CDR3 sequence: CASRGTAQETQYF. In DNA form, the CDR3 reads TGCGCCAGCAGAGGGACAGCGCAAGAGACCCAGTACTTC. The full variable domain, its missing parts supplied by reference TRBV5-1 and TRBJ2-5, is KAGVTQTPRYLIKTRGQQVTLSCSPISGHRSVSWYQQTPGQGLQFLFEYFSETQRNKGNFPGRFSGRQFSNSRSEMNVSTLELGDSALYLCASRGTAQETQYFGPGTRLLVL.